Listed here are 16 T cell receptor beta chains from one sample, sequenced in a study of T cells in Graves' hyperthyroidism and ophthalmopathy. RNA transcripts yielded amplified TCR beta CDR3 regions. HTBI primers were the set used in a first-round RT-PCR of the TCR CDR3. TCRdb re-called the multiplex PCR reads with MiXCR, one entry per CDR3 protein. The sample yields 600,000 to 800,000 distinct CDR3 sequences, about 35% seen once. Material: blood. Every receptor here comes from a woman between 35 and 50 years old with Graves' hyperthyroidism.

At least ten counts were recorded for this clonotype. This chain uses TRBV7-9 with TRBJ2-5; 11 nucleotides agree with TRBD2. Germline V gives CDR1 SEHNR, CDR2 FQNEAQ (reference sequence). The CDR3 runs to 14 residues. Germline trimming cut 6 bases from V and 5 bases from J; bases unmatched to any gene: 5. As DNA, the CDR3 is TGTGCCAGCAGGCGAACTAGCGGGGGCGAGACCCAGTACTTC. This gives the protein CASRRTSGGETQYF.

In this sample, this clonotype turned up many times. The genes are TRBV5-5 and TRBJ2-7; D is unresolved. V shed 1 base and J shed 3 bases, with 8 bases lying between them. The CDR3 runs 13 residues. Germline V gives CDR1 SGHKS, CDR2 YYEKEE (reference sequence). Here the CDR3 reads CASSLRRNYEQYF. The DNA of the CDR3 is TGTGCCAGCAGCTTGCGGAGAAACTACGAGCAGTACTTC.

This clonotype was seen repeatedly, ten times or more. The chain recombines TRBV5-1 with TRBJ2-2, with no clear D. This CDR3 contains 12 residues. The ends were cut back, 0 bases at V and 10 bases at J, with 7 bases in the middle. Germline V gene data show CDR1 as SGHRS and CDR2 as YFSETQ. The CDR3 DNA reads TGCGCCAGCAGCTTGGCGGCAGAGGAGCTGTTTTTT. Its protein product is CASSLAAEELFF. The whole variable domain, filled in from reference TRBV5-1 and TRBJ2-2, reads KAGVTQTPRYLIKTRGQQVTLSCSPISGHRSVSWYQQTPGQGLQFLFEYFSETQRNKGNFPGRFSGRQFSNSRSEMNVSTLELGDSALYLCASSLAAEELFFGEGSRLTVL.

The CDR3: CSASLGQMNTEAFF. The CDR3 DNA follows: TGCAGTGCTAGTCTGGGACAGATGAACACTGAAGCTTTCTTT. V and J are TRBV20-1 and TRBJ1-1; 7 bases align to TRBD1. The junction had 4 bases not matched to a gene; V was cut back by 3 bases and J by 0 bases. Looked up from germline, CDR1 is DFQATT and CDR2 is SNEGSKA (reference sequence). The CDR3 totals 14 residues.

This clonotype was found many times. The chain uses TRBV6-5 and TRBJ1-5; possible D gene TRBD1, 5 bases. The CDR3 sequence is 15 residues long. From germline, CDR1 is MNHEY and CDR2 SVGAGI. Trimming shortened V by 4 bases and J by 5 bases, and 15 bases separated the two germline ends. CDR3 bases: TGTGCCAGCAGTTTGACCCGGGGCTTGGATCAGCCCCAGCATTTT. Amino acid sequence: CASSLTRGLDQPQHF.

The V call is TRBV14, the J call TRBJ1-1; D unclear. From germline, CDR1 is SGHDN and CDR2 FVKESK. V lost 1 base, J lost 5 bases, and 14 bases lay in between. The CDR3 is made up of 15 amino acids. CDR3 amino acids: CASSQAEAFGTEAFF. The CDR3 DNA reads as TGTGCCAGCAGCCAAGCTGAGGCGTTCGGGACTGAAGCTTTCTTT.

Of note for this clonotype: A junction end diverges from the germline sequence, so it may reflect a read error. This chain's CDR3 is CASSMQLAGGLEQGTQYF. In nucleotides, the CDR3 is TGTGCCAGTAGTATGCAACTAGCGGGGGGGCTTGAGCAAGGGACCCAGTACTTC. The chain uses TRBV19 and TRBJ2-5; 13 bases match TRBD2. The CDR3 consists of 18 residues. In germline, CDR1 is LNHDA, CDR2 SQIVND (reference sequence).

This clonotype appeared a few times. The genes are TRBV19 and TRBJ1-2; D possibly corresponds to TRBD1 (6 bases). CDR1 LNHDA and CDR2 SQIVND come from the germline V gene (reference sequence). The V end lost 3 bases, the J end lost 7 bases, and 12 bases lay between the germline ends. CDR3 length: 13 residues. The DNA for the CDR3 is TGTGCCAGTAGTATGGCTGGGGGCGGTGGCTACACCTTC. This translates into CASSMAGGGGYTF.

The chain couples TRBV25-1 to TRBJ1-3; TRBD1 is a possible D gene (6 bases). This CDR3 has 14 residues. Germline V lookup: CDR1 MGHDK, CDR2 SYGVNS. CDR3 protein: CARQRQETGNTIYF. The CDR3 DNA reads TGTGCTAGACAAAGACAGGAGACTGGAAACACCATATATTTT.

This clonotype appeared a few times. The chain links TRBV12-3 or TRBV12-4 to TRBJ1-1; D gene unclear. This CDR3 is 11 amino acids long. Trimming left V 7 bases short and J 4 bases short, with 7 bases between. The CDR3 DNA reads as TGTGCCAGCATTATCAGCACTGAAGCTTTCTTT. Amino acids: CASIISTEAFF.

This clonotype has a handful of counts. The chain combines TRBV10-3 with TRBJ2-3, with D uncertain. The CDR3 is 12 residues long. Trimming cost V 0 bases and J 6 bases, with 4 bases left between them. CDR1 and CDR2 from the germline V gene are ENHRY and SYGVKD. The CDR3, as DNA: TGTGCCATCAGTGAGTCGGTTGATACGCAGTATTTT. Protein product: CAISESVDTQYF.

This clonotype has ten or more counts. The rearrangement joins TRBV7-9 to TRBJ1-2; 10 nucleotides match TRBD1. Losses at the gene ends were 1 base for V and 7 bases for J; bases not matched to a gene: 3. The CDR3 extends over 14 amino acids. Germline assignment: CDR1 SEHNR and CDR2 FQNEAQ (reference sequence). The DNA of the CDR3 is TGTGCCAGCAGCTTAGGACAGGGGGCGTTTGGCTACACCTTC. It translates to CASSLGQGAFGYTF.

This clonotype was picked up a small number of times. The chain uses TRBV6-5 and TRBJ2-7; perhaps TRBD2 as D (6 bases). CDR3 size: 15 residues. Per germline, CDR1 MNHEY and CDR2 SVGAGI. V gave up 2 bases and J gave up 4 bases, with 15 bases separating them. As DNA, the CDR3 is TGTGCCAGCAGTTACGGAGGGGCCCCTGTTTACGAGCAGTACTTC. Its translation is CASSYGGAPVYEQYF.

The chain recombines TRBV10-3 with TRBJ2-5; D gene uncertain. CDR1 and CDR2 from the germline V gene are ENHRY and SYGVKD. V was trimmed by 2 bases and J by 5 bases, leaving 9 bases between them. The CDR3 is 13 amino acids. Written as DNA, the CDR3 is TGTGCCATCAGTGAGAAAGGCTGGGAGACCCAGTACTTC. Translating gives CAISEKGWETQYF.

The chain employs TRBV7-9 and TRBJ1-2; no definite D call. CDR1 SEHNR and CDR2 FQNEAQ come from the germline V gene (reference sequence). The V and J ends lost 6 bases and 4 bases respectively, with 9 bases between them. The CDR3 is made up of 12 amino acids. The CDR3 DNA reads TGTGCCAGCAGAGTGGTGGCCTATGGCTACACCTTC. Translation: CASRVVAYGYTF.

This clonotype was picked up a small number of times. The rearrangement joins TRBV6-5 to TRBJ1-5, with TRBD1 identical over 7 bases. V lost 6 bases to trimming and J lost 3 bases; unmatched junction nucleotides: 5. Germline V gene lookup returns CDR1 MNHEY and CDR2 SVGAGI. The CDR3 runs 14 residues. Here the CDR3 DNA reads TGTGCCAGCAGGACGACAGGGAACAATCAGCCCCAGCATTTT. This sequence encodes CASRTTGNNQPQHF.